These 5 T cell receptor beta chains were sequenced from one sample in a study of Ad26.COV2.S vaccination and SARS-CoV-2 variants. Treatment noted: roughly 19 received Ad26.COV2.S at low or high dose, single or two shots; roughly five received placebo; per-sample allocation not given. Samples were taken on day 63 after the first vaccine or placebo injection. The method was immunoSEQ multiplex PCR; TCRdb's version includes in-frame clones alone and lacks a portion of them. The sample has roughly 380,000 clones, around 89% seen once. The sample was peripheral blood, taken in a trial of Ad26.COV2.S vaccine versus placebo. All receptors derive from a person aged 18 to 65 who received the Ad26.COV2.S COVID-19 vaccine or a placebo.

V usage is TRBV11-3 and J usage is TRBJ2-3; D gene ambiguous. Trimming cost V 0 bases and J 0 bases, with 4 bases left between them. The CDR3 consists of 14 residues. CDR1 is SGHNT and CDR2 is YENEEA in the germline V gene. CDR3 amino acids: CASSLDGSTDTQYF. CDR3 DNA sequence: TGTGCCAGCAGCTTAGATGGGAGCACAGATACGCAGTATTTT.

V gene TRBV7-6 combines with J gene TRBJ2-3, with 8 bases identical to TRBD1. V lost 5 bases, J lost 2 bases, and 3 bases stayed unmatched. This CDR3 is 14 amino acids long. CDR1 and CDR2 from the germline V gene are SGHVS and FNYEAQ. The CDR3 region has the DNA TGTGCCAGCAGCCCGGGACAGGCCACAGATACGCAGTATTTT. Amino acids: CASSPGQATDTQYF.

The chain has TRBV7-9 and TRBJ2-6; D not certain. V lost 1 base and J lost 1, with 5 bases in between. Germline-derived CDR1 and CDR2 are SEHNR and FQNEAQ (reference sequence). The length of the CDR3 is 15 residues. The CDR3 DNA is TGTGCCAGCAGCTTAGTAGAATCTGGGGCCAACGTCCTGACTTTC. Residues: CASSLVESGANVLTF. The variable domain in full, with the rest retrieved from reference TRBV7-9 and TRBJ2-6, is DTGVSQNPRHKITKRGQNVTFRCDPISEHNRLYWYRQTLGQGPEFLTYFQNEAQLEKSRLLSDRFSAERPKGSFSTLEIQRTEQGDSAMYLCASSLVESGANVLTFGAGSRLTVL.

The chain uses TRBV27 and TRBJ2-5, with D perhaps TRBD1 or TRBD2 (5 bases each). CDR1 is MNHEY and CDR2 is SMNVEV in the germline V gene (reference sequence). This CDR3 spans 14 amino acids. Trimming stripped 5 bases from V and 0 bases from J, with 10 bases between. This chain's CDR3 is CASSIRDDQETQYF. The CDR3 nucleotides read TGTGCCAGCAGTATCCGGGACGACCAAGAGACCCAGTACTTC.

The J gene is TRBJ2-3, the V gene TRBV25-1; 12 bases line up with TRBD1. This CDR3 contains 16 residues. V lost 4 bases, J lost 3 bases, and 5 bases stayed unmatched. CDR1 and CDR2 from the germline V gene are MGHDK and SYGVNS. This chain's CDR3 is CASSAWDRGLTDTQYF. CDR3 nucleotides: TGTGCCAGCAGTGCATGGGACAGGGGGCTTACAGATACGCAGTATTTT.